This T cell receptor (beta chain) originates from a study of blood T cell repertoires in COVID-19. CDR1 and CDR2 from the germline V gene are SEHNR and FQNEAQ (reference sequence). Trimming at V came to 8 bases and at J to 4 bases, leaving 7 bases not matched to a gene. The CDR3 totals 14 residues. Generated by immunoSEQ multiplex PCR, the TCRdb table keeps only in-frame clones and is missing some. The sample contains roughly 240,000 clones, about four fifths of which appear only once. The chain employs TRBV7-9 and TRBJ2-7; TRBD1 agrees at 11 bases. The sequence was collected from a woman in her 70s with acute or convalescent COVID-19. Sequences were obtained from peripheral blood. The CDR3 bases are TGTGCCAGCGGCCGGACAGGGGGCGGGTACGAGCAGTACTTC. This gives the protein CASGRTGGGYEQYF.